This TCR beta chain derives from a study of cytomegalovirus exposure and HLA in healthy donors. PCR amplification relied on 60 Vbeta primers (plus 13 Jbeta primers). Per the original data handling: The authors later counted 70 million to 80 million unique TCR beta chains, roughly 11 million of them shared. Profiling relied on immunoSEQ multiplex PCR, and the TCRdb table lists in-frame clones only, not all of them. From that table come the V and J calls and clone size; the DNA was used to work out D and trimming. This repertoire shows about 200,000 clones, around 82% found once; its top ten account for less than 3.5%. This CDR3 has 15 residues. V gave up 6 bases and J gave up 0 bases, with 9 bases separating them. Per the germline V gene, CDR1 is KGHSH and CDR2 is LQKENI.

The sequenced sample was PBMCs. J is TRBJ2-6 and V is TRBV18, with D possibly matching TRBD1 (6 bases). This TCR derives from a woman in her 30s in good health and CMV-seronegative. DNA for the CDR3: TGTGCCAGCTCGATCAGGGGCTCTGGGGCCAACGTCCTGACTTTC. Encoded protein: CASSIRGSGANVLTF.